The 15 T cell receptor beta chains presented below share a single source sample, sequenced in a study of T cell responses to AZD1222 COVID-19 vaccine. Clones were read by immunoSEQ multiplex PCR, and TCRdb kept only the in-frame ones, dropping some. The sample shows 140,000 or so clones, approximately 89% of them seen only once. This specimen consisted of peripheral blood, obtained on day 0 of AZD1222 vaccination. The receptor set was obtained from an adult in good health.

This chain links TRBV24-1 with TRBJ1-5; the D gene is possibly TRBD1 (6 bases). Trimming left V 8 bases short and J 0 bases short, with 16 bases between. This CDR3 has 16 residues. Germline V CDR1 and CDR2: KGHDR, SFDVKD. DNA of the CDR3: TGTGCCACCACACGGGACACCGTGTATAGCAATCAGCCCCAGCATTTT. It yields the protein CATTRDTVYSNQPQHF.

This rearrangement joins TRBV5-1 to TRBJ1-2, with 7 nucleotides matching TRBD1. CDR3 length equals 12 residues. Germline CDR1 reads SGHRS; CDR2 reads YFSETQ. Trimming cost V 4 bases and J 7 bases; bases outside gene matches: 4. The CDR3 protein is CASSTQGGGYTF. The CDR3 DNA reads TGCGCCAGCAGCACGCAGGGGGGTGGCTACACCTTC.

This sequence joins TRBV4-2 and TRBJ2-2, with D tentatively TRBD1 (6 bases). From germline, CDR1 is LGHNA and CDR2 YNFKEQ. Trimming cost V 1 base and J 3 bases, with 9 bases left between them. The CDR3 runs to 15 residues. The CDR3 region has the DNA TGTGCCAGCAGCCAAGGGTCAGGGGACACCGGGGAGCTGTTTTTT. This gives the protein CASSQGSGDTGELFF.

The chain recombines TRBV11-2 with TRBJ2-7; no firm D call. V dropped 0 bases and J dropped 4 bases, with 7 bases sitting between them. The CDR3 contains 13 residues. Germline loops: CDR1 SGHAT, CDR2 FQNNGV. Here the CDR3 reads CASSLDPPYEQYF. CDR3 nucleotide sequence: TGTGCCAGCAGCTTAGATCCCCCGTACGAGCAGTACTTC.

J is TRBJ1-2 and V is TRBV5-1, with 7 bases matching TRBD1. Looked up from germline, CDR1 is SGHRS and CDR2 is YFSETQ. J gave up 4 bases and V 6 bases, and 12 bases lay outside the gene matches. The CDR3 is 15 amino acids. The CDR3 DNA is TGCGCCAGCACCCCCAAGGGGGGGGACAGCTATGGCTACACCTTC. Translating it yields CASTPKGGDSYGYTF.

This clone was seen only a few times. The genes are TRBV11-3 and TRBJ1-2; unclear D gene. This CDR3 is built from 13 residues. V dropped 3 bases and J dropped 4 bases, with 9 bases sitting between them. The germline CDR1 and CDR2 sequences are SGHNT and YENEEA. CDR3 sequence (DNA): TGTGCCAGCAGCTTCGGGTCCCGCTATGGCTACACCTTC. It yields the protein CASSFGSRYGYTF.

V gene TRBV7-9 combines with J gene TRBJ2-5; 9 positions agree with TRBD2. This CDR3 is built from 17 residues. Germline V gene data show CDR1 as SEHNR and CDR2 as FQNEAQ (reference sequence). J was trimmed by 2 bases and V by 3 bases; bases with no gene match: 10. The CDR3 loop reads CASSFRAGGTNQETQYF. The CDR3 nucleotides read TGTGCCAGCAGCTTCCGTGCGGGGGGGACAAATCAAGAGACCCAGTACTTC. The entire variable domain, with the rest obtained from reference TRBV7-9 and TRBJ2-5, is as follows: DTGVSQNPRHKITKRGQNVTFRCDPISEHNRLYWYRQTLGQGPEFLTYFQNEAQLEKSRLLSDRFSAERPKGSFSTLEIQRTEQGDSAMYLCASSFRAGGTNQETQYFGPGTRLLVL.

This chain connects TRBV5-4 to TRBJ1-6, with TRBD1 identical over 7 bases. The CDR3 consists of 14 residues. The trim removed 1 base at V and 6 bases at J, leaving 1 base unmatched. Germline CDR1 reads SGHNT; CDR2 reads YYREEE (reference sequence). The CDR3 DNA is TGTGCCAGCAGCTTGACAGGGGCTAATTCACCCCTCCACTTT. Protein: CASSLTGANSPLHF. Filled out from reference TRBV5-4 and TRBJ1-6, the complete variable domain reads ETGVTQSPTHLIKTRGQQVTLRCSSQSGHNTVSWYQQALGQGPQFIFQYYREEENGRGNFPPRFSGLQFPNYSSELNVNALELDDSALYLCASSLTGANSPLHFGNGTRLTVT.

This clone has only one observation. The chain employs TRBV11-3 and TRBJ2-1, with D possibly being TRBD1 (5 bases). The length of the CDR3 is 13 residues. V dropped 4 bases and J dropped 5 bases, with 9 bases sitting between them. The germline gives CDR1 SGHNT, CDR2 YENEEA. The CDR3 DNA follows: TGTGCCAGCAGCTACGTGACAGACAATGAGCAGTTCTTC. Protein: CASSYVTDNEQFF.

The rearrangement uses TRBV6-5 and TRBJ1-2; TRBD1 matches 7 bases. Germline lookup yields CDR1 MNHEY and CDR2 SVGAGI. With 5 bases clipped from V and 8 bases from J, the junction kept 11 bases outside the gene matches. The CDR3 runs to 14 residues. Here the CDR3 reads CASSPTGTERGYTF. The CDR3 DNA sequence: TGTGCCAGCAGTCCAACCGGGACAGAGAGAGGCTACACCTTC.

The chain uses TRBV4-1 and TRBJ1-4; 7 positions agree with TRBD1. This CDR3 has 17 residues. Losses at the gene ends were 4 bases for V and 12 bases for J; bases not matched to a gene: 20. The germline V gene encodes CDR1 MGHRA and CDR2 YSYEKL. The CDR3 loop reads CASSPKPYRGPGPELFF. The CDR3 DNA is TGCGCCAGCAGCCCGAAGCCCTACAGGGGTCCGGGACCCGAACTGTTTTTT.

This clone was counted a single time. The rearrangement uses TRBV28 and TRBJ1-1; D unresolved. Germline V CDR1 and CDR2: MDHEN, SYDVKM. Trimming pared 6 bases from V and 11 bases from J, leaving 19 bases between. The CDR3 covers 13 residues. The CDR3 nucleotides are TGTGCCAGCAGCCTCCTAGATCGTACCGAGGCTTTCTTT. It translates to CASSLLDRTEAFF.

The gene calls are TRBV25-1 and TRBJ2-7; 9 bases line up with TRBD1. Germline CDR1 and CDR2: MGHDK and SYGVNS. With 6 bases clipped from V and 2 bases from J, the junction kept 11 bases outside the gene matches. This CDR3 contains 16 residues. Written as DNA, the CDR3 is TGTGCCAGCAGCAAACCCCGGGGACAGGGAGCCTACGAGCAGTACTTC. This codes for CASSKPRGQGAYEQYF.

Comments on this clone: Other nucleotide sequences in the sample specify the same CDR3. The chain recombines TRBV7-9 with TRBJ2-5, with 8 bases that match TRBD2. Per the germline V gene, CDR1 is SEHNR and CDR2 is FQNEAQ (reference sequence). V shed 5 bases, J shed 5 bases, and the junction held 13 bases outside the gene matches. CDR3 length: 16 amino acids. DNA of the CDR3: TGTGCCAGCAGCGGGGGTCGCCGGGAGGGCCGGGAGACCCAGTACTTC. Translated, it gives CASSGGRREGRETQYF.

This clone was found once. The chain combines TRBV5-5 with TRBJ1-3, with 7 bases lining up with TRBD1. V was clipped by 4 bases and J by 4 bases; unmatched bases: 17. Germline-derived CDR1 and CDR2 are SGHKS and YYEKEE (reference sequence). The CDR3 consists of 18 residues. DNA of the CDR3: TGTGCCAGCAGCCCGACAGGGACGCCGAGGATAGAGGGAAACACCATATATTTT. Amino acids: CASSPTGTPRIEGNTIYF.